This is a list of T cell receptor beta chains from one sample in a study of blood T cell repertoires in COVID-19. The method was immunoSEQ multiplex PCR; TCRdb's version includes in-frame clones alone and lacks a portion of them. This sample has about 61,000 clones, with less than 90% found just once. The material sequenced was peripheral blood. The receptors derive from an elderly man in a cohort sampled during active COVID-19. Both conserved end residues are part of each CDR3. A D gene is named only where the DNA matches it firmly. Expanded clones get a size class; other rows say once, few or many, or leave the size out.

d_gene: NA; j_gene: TRBJ1-1; v_gene: TRBV7-9; abundance: NA; CDR3nt: TGTGCCAGCAGCTTAGCGGGCGTGGATGAAGCTTTCTTT; CDR3aa: CASSLAGVDEAFF
d_gene: NA; j_gene: TRBJ1-1; v_gene: TRBV5-1; abundance: few; CDR3nt: TGCGCCAGCAGCCAGAGGACAGACTACCCGAACACTGAAGCTTTCTTT; CDR3aa: CASSQRTDYPNTEAFF
d_gene: TRBD1; j_gene: TRBJ1-1; v_gene: TRBV2; abundance: NA; CDR3nt: TGTGCCAGCACCTCAACAGGGGATGCTTTCTTT; CDR3aa: CASTSTGDAFF
d_gene: TRBD1; j_gene: TRBJ2-2; v_gene: TRBV29-1; abundance: NA; CDR3nt: TGCAGCGGGTACAGGGGGAACACCGGGGAGCTGTTTTTT; CDR3aa: CSGYRGNTGELFF
d_gene: NA; j_gene: TRBJ2-7; v_gene: TRBV5-4; abundance: NA; CDR3nt: TGTGCCAGCAGCTGGGGACTTGACTACGAGCAGTACTTC; CDR3aa: CASSWGLDYEQYF
d_gene: NA; j_gene: TRBJ1-5; v_gene: TRBV7-8; abundance: few; CDR3nt: TGTGCCAGCAGCTTAGCAGCAGCAGGGGCTCAGCCCCAGCATTTT; CDR3aa: CASSLAAAGAQPQHF
d_gene: NA; j_gene: TRBJ2-5; v_gene: TRBV5-1; abundance: NA; CDR3nt: TGCGCCAGCAGCTTGGTGGCTAGCGAGTTGGAGACCCAGTACTTC; CDR3aa: CASSLVASELETQYF
d_gene: TRBD1; j_gene: TRBJ2-3; v_gene: TRBV5-1; abundance: NA; CDR3nt: TGCGCCAGCAGATTTGACAGGGGAGTCGTTTCAGATACGCAGTATTTT; CDR3aa: CASRFDRGVVSDTQYF
d_gene: NA; j_gene: TRBJ1-4; v_gene: TRBV5-8; abundance: NA; CDR3nt: TGTGCCAGCAGCCTACTGTCGCAGGGAGGTGAAAAACTGTTTTTT; CDR3aa: CASSLLSQGGEKLFF
d_gene: NA; j_gene: TRBJ2-5; v_gene: TRBV7-9; abundance: NA; CDR3nt: TGTGCCAGCAGCTTAGCGGGCCCAGAGACCCAGTACTTC; CDR3aa: CASSLAGPETQYF
d_gene: NA; j_gene: TRBJ2-7; v_gene: TRBV4-1; abundance: NA; CDR3nt: TGCGCCAGCAGCCAAAAAGACAGGGGAGGGGACGAGCAGTACTTC; CDR3aa: CASSQKDRGGDEQYF
d_gene: NA; j_gene: TRBJ1-1; v_gene: TRBV6-5; abundance: NA; CDR3nt: TGTGCCAGCAGTTACAGGGGGTCCACCACTGAAGCTTTCTTT; CDR3aa: CASSYRGSTTEAFF
d_gene: NA; j_gene: TRBJ1-5; v_gene: TRBV20-1; abundance: NA; CDR3nt: TGCAGTGCTAGTTATCAGGGAGGGAATAGCAATCAGCCCCAGCATTTT; CDR3aa: CSASYQGGNSNQPQHF
d_gene: NA; j_gene: TRBJ1-6; v_gene: TRBV3-1/TRBV3-2; abundance: few; CDR3nt: TGTGCCAGCAGTGGGGAGTATAATTCACCCCTCCACTTT; CDR3aa: CASSGEYNSPLHF
d_gene: NA; j_gene: TRBJ1-2; v_gene: TRBV18; abundance: NA; CDR3nt: TGTGCCAGCTCACCAAAACAAACGGGATATGGCTACACCTTC; CDR3aa: CASSPKQTGYGYTF
d_gene: NA; j_gene: TRBJ1-2; v_gene: TRBV10-3; abundance: once; CDR3nt: TGTGCCATCAGTGAGGGGCAGGGGCGAGGGAACTATGGCTACACCTTC; CDR3aa: CAISEGQGRGNYGYTF
d_gene: NA; j_gene: TRBJ2-5; v_gene: TRBV11-1; abundance: few; CDR3nt: TGTGCCAGCAGCTCGTTAGAGACCCAGTACTTC; CDR3aa: CASSSLETQYF
d_gene: NA; j_gene: TRBJ2-1; v_gene: TRBV5-4; abundance: NA; CDR3nt: TGTGCCAGCAGCTCGGGTCGGGGGAACTACAATGAGCAGTTCTTC; CDR3aa: CASSSGRGNYNEQFF
d_gene: TRBD1; j_gene: TRBJ2-5; v_gene: TRBV5-1; abundance: NA; CDR3nt: TGCGCCAGCAGCCCCCGGGACAGAACCCAAGAGACCCAGTACTTC; CDR3aa: CASSPRDRTQETQYF
d_gene: NA; j_gene: TRBJ2-4; v_gene: TRBV5-1; abundance: once; CDR3nt: TGCGCCAGCAGCTTGAGACTAGATAGGAACATTCAGTACTTC; CDR3aa: CASSLRLDRNIQYF